This T cell receptor (beta chain) originates from a study of blood T cells in healthy people across ages. Peripheral blood was drawn, about 9.7 milliliters per donor. A second about 7 to 12 cycle PCR used barcoded and J-beta primers. Via MiXCR, TCRdb re-called the 5' RACE reads, giving one row per CDR3 protein. The table lists 650,000 to 1,000,000 distinct CDR3 sequences, about 34% of them singletons. Study-level points and caveats: Measured against age, TCR beta diversity per million T cells decreased in a roughly linear manner.

CDR3 size: 13 residues. The V gene's germline CDR1 is SEHNR and CDR2 FQNEAQ (reference sequence). Comments on this clonotype: The target antigen is unknown. This may stem from a read error, because a much larger clone lies one nucleotide away.

The chain recombines TRBV7-9 with TRBJ2-5, with D tentatively TRBD1 (5 bases). The sequence was obtained from a man younger than 35 in good health. Sequencing was performed on blood. As DNA, the CDR3 is TGTGCCAGCACCATAGGGGTGGAAGAGACCCAGGACTTC. Amino acid sequence: CASTIGVEETQDF.